The present T cell receptor (beta chain) was sequenced within a study of prognosis after radiotherapy for stage I lung cancer. Multiplex PCR, run in two rounds, amplified TCR beta CDR3 from genomic DNA. Each TRBV and TRBJ gene had its own primer in the first PCR round. TCRdb re-analysed the multiplex PCR reads in MiXCR, keeping a single row per CDR3 protein. The data hold about 28,000 distinct CDR3 sequences, with around 42% observed a single time. V lost 5 bases to trimming and J lost 4 bases; unmatched junction nucleotides: 9. Germline-derived CDR1 and CDR2 are DFQATT and SNEGSKA (reference sequence). The length of the CDR3 is 16 residues. This clonotype appeared many times.

The sample consisted of PBMCs, taken before or after stereotactic body radiation therapy (not recorded which). This rearrangement joins TRBV20-1 to TRBJ2-5; 14 positions match TRBD2. This clonotype was sampled from a donor at least 50 years old with non-small cell lung cancer. The CDR3 sequence: CSAGTSGGFMGETQYF. CDR3 sequence (DNA): TGCAGTGCTGGGACTAGCGGGGGATTTATGGGAGAGACCCAGTACTTC.